The rows below give T cell receptor beta chains drawn from one sample of a study of CD8+CD57+ T cells in acquired aplastic anemia. TCRdb processed the reads anew with MiXCR; each CDR3 protein has one entry. This table holds 200,000 to 250,000 distinct CDR3 sequences, approximately 45% found once. The sample taken for sequencing was sorted CD4+, CD8+, or CD8+CD57+ T cells (not recorded which) from PBMCs. The receptors here all came from a human donor with aplastic anemia. The CDR3 runs from the conserved cysteine through the conserved F or W. A D gene is named only where the DNA matches it firmly. A clone size is listed for some rows: how often the clone was seen (once, few, many), or a class if it is expanded.

D: TRBD2; J: TRBJ2-7; V: TRBV25-1; size: .; CDR3: CASSELDSGREGYEQYF; DNA: TGTGCCAGCAGTGAATTAGATAGCGGGAGGGAGGGGTACGAGCAGTACTTC
D: .; J: TRBJ2-7; V: TRBV19; size: .; CDR3: CASRGAPRRYEQYF; DNA: TGTGCCAGTAGAGGGGCACCGAGGAGATACGAGCAGTACTTC
D: .; J: TRBJ2-3; V: TRBV20-1; size: few; CDR3: CSARGRAGDTQYF; DNA: TGCAGTGCTAGGGGGCGGGCTGGAGATACGCAGTATTTT
D: TRBD1; J: TRBJ1-1; V: TRBV20-1; size: .; CDR3: CSARPTDRVDGTEAFF; DNA: TGCAGTGCTAGACCTACGGACAGGGTTGATGGCACTGAAGCTTTCTTT
D: .; J: TRBJ1-5; V: TRBV3-1; size: many; CDR3: CASSQEVGQPQHF; DNA: TGTGCCAGCAGCCAAGAGGTCGGTCAGCCCCAGCATTTT
D: .; J: TRBJ1-6; V: TRBV6-5; size: many; CDR3: CASSYSGGSASPLHF; DNA: TGTGCCAGCAGTTACTCGGGCGGTAGTGCTTCACCCCTCCACTTT
D: .; J: TRBJ1-1; V: TRBV2; size: .; CDR3: CASSDQEPMNTEAFF; DNA: TGTGCCAGCAGTGATCAAGAGCCGATGAACACTGAAGCTTTCTTT
D: TRBD1; J: TRBJ1-1; V: TRBV5-8; size: many; CDR3: CASSLGPGQGNTEAFF; DNA: TGTGCCAGCAGCTTAGGCCCCGGACAGGGGAACACTGAAGCTTTCTTT
D: .; J: TRBJ2-1; V: TRBV7-3; size: many; CDR3: CASSHDSDYRQFF; DNA: TGTGCCAGCAGCCACGATTCGGATTACAGGCAGTTCTTC
D: .; J: TRBJ2-5; V: TRBV6-5; size: many; CDR3: CASSWRGTQYF; DNA: TGTGCCAGCAGTTGGCGGGGGACCCAGTACTTC
D: .; J: TRBJ2-2; V: TRBV13; size: many; CDR3: CASSIRGPGELFF; DNA: TGTGCCAGCAGCATCAGGGGACCCGGGGAGCTGTTTTTT
D: .; J: TRBJ2-7; V: TRBV20-1; size: once; CDR3: CSEEFGDRSYEQYF; DNA: TGCAGTGAAGAGTTCGGAGACAGGTCCTACGAGCAGTACTTC
D: .; J: TRBJ2-1; V: TRBV7-3; size: .; CDR3: CASSPASVNEQFF; DNA: TGTGCCAGCAGCCCCGCCAGCGTCAATGAGCAGTTCTTC
D: TRBD2; J: TRBJ2-1; V: TRBV4-1; size: many; CDR3: CASSQEGLALTYNEQFF; DNA: TGCGCCAGCAGCCAAGAAGGACTAGCCCTGACCTACAATGAGCAGTTCTTC
D: .; J: TRBJ2-7; V: TRBV10-1; size: once; CDR3: CASSDGPAVTYEQYF; DNA: TGCGCCAGCAGTGATGGCCCAGCGGTTACCTACGAGCAGTACTTC
D: TRBD1; J: TRBJ1-1; V: TRBV29-1; size: .; CDR3: CSVDGQGANTEAFF; DNA: TGCAGCGTTGATGGACAGGGGGCGAACACTGAAGCTTTCTTT
D: .; J: TRBJ2-3; V: TRBV27; size: once; CDR3: CASSPYPSPSTDTQYF; DNA: TGTGCCAGCAGTCCGTACCCCTCTCCTAGCACAGATACGCAGTATTTT
D: TRBD1; J: TRBJ2-1; V: TRBV14; size: many; CDR3: CASSPWGQSSYNEQFF; DNA: TGTGCCAGCAGCCCCTGGGGACAGAGCTCCTACAATGAGCAGTTCTTC
D: .; J: TRBJ2-7; V: TRBV20-1; size: many; CDR3: CSARVDSYEQYF; DNA: TGCAGTGCTAGAGTTGACTCCTACGAGCAGTACTTC
D: .; J: TRBJ2-2; V: TRBV4-3; size: .; CDR3: CASSQDISRRNTGELFF; DNA: TGCGCCAGCAGCCAAGATATTTCCAGGAGGAACACCGGGGAGCTGTTTTTT
D: TRBD2; J: TRBJ2-1; V: TRBV15; size: .; CDR3: CATRGTSGGYNEQFF; DNA: TGTGCCACCAGAGGGACTAGCGGGGGTTACAATGAGCAGTTCTTC
D: TRBD2; J: TRBJ2-1; V: TRBV7-9; size: few; CDR3: CASSQEFPAGGLNGQFF; DNA: TGCGCCAGCAGCCAGGAGTTCCCAGCGGGGGGGCTCAATGGGCAGTTCTTC
D: .; J: TRBJ1-2; V: TRBV7-8; size: many; CDR3: CASSSTRGLGGYTF; DNA: TGTGCCAGCAGTTCAACCCGGGGGTTAGGGGGCTACACCTTC
D: .; J: TRBJ2-7; V: TRBV9; size: .; CDR3: CASSPQGGSYEQYF; DNA: TGTGCCAGCAGCCCCCAGGGGGGCTCCTACGAGCAGTACTTC
D: .; J: TRBJ1-2; V: TRBV7-9; size: .; CDR3: CASSPGAEYGYTF; DNA: TGTGCCAGCAGCCCCGGGGCGGAGTATGGCTACACCTTC
D: TRBD1; J: TRBJ1-1; V: TRBV6-2/TRBV6-3; size: few; CDR3: CASSPYRGLDTEAFF; DNA: TGTGCCAGCAGTCCCTACAGGGGATTGGACACTGAAGCTTTCTTT
D: TRBD1; J: TRBJ2-7; V: TRBV9; size: .; CDR3: CASSADGRDRGYEYF; DNA: TGTGCCAGCAGCGCGGATGGAAGGGACAGGGGTTACGAGTACTTC
D: TRBD1; J: TRBJ1-6; V: TRBV10-3; size: few; CDR3: CAISGAGTDDSPLHF; DNA: TGTGCCATCAGTGGAGCCGGGACAGACGATTCACCCCTCCACTTT
D: .; J: TRBJ2-5; V: TRBV7-3; size: many; CDR3: CASRKRARGETQYF; DNA: TGTGCCAGCAGGAAGCGGGCCCGGGGAGAGACCCAGTACTTC
D: .; J: TRBJ2-7; V: TRBV15; size: .; CDR3: CATSDTRGVGNEQYF; DNA: TGTGCCACCAGTGATACACGGGGCGTCGGGAACGAGCAGTACTTC
D: .; J: TRBJ1-4; V: TRBV2; size: .; CDR3: CASVSSSTNEKLFF; DNA: TGTGCCAGCGTTAGCTCTTCAACTAATGAAAAACTGTTTTTT
D: TRBD1; J: TRBJ1-5; V: TRBV28; size: few; CDR3: CASRKGQGNNQPQHF; DNA: TGTGCCAGCAGAAAGGGACAGGGTAACAATCAGCCCCAGCATTTT
D: .; J: TRBJ1-2; V: TRBV6-5; size: .; CDR3: CASSPRGGITGYTF; DNA: TGTGCCAGCAGTCCGCGGGGGGGGATCACTGGCTACACCTTC
D: TRBD2; J: TRBJ2-1; V: TRBV2; size: many; CDR3: CASRPGSGSMNEQFF; DNA: TGTGCCAGCAGGCCAGGGAGCGGGAGCATGAATGAGCAGTTCTTC
D: TRBD1; J: TRBJ1-4; V: TRBV19; size: few; CDR3: CASQLWDRDEKLFF; DNA: TGTGCCAGCCAACTGTGGGACAGGGATGAAAAACTGTTTTTT
D: TRBD2; J: TRBJ2-5; V: TRBV15; size: once; CDR3: CATSRDSGRAETQYF; DNA: TGTGCCACCAGCAGAGATAGCGGGAGGGCGGAGACCCAGTACTTC
D: .; J: TRBJ1-5; V: TRBV28; size: .; CDR3: CASNPDGVQQPQHF; DNA: TGTGCCAGCAATCCGGACGGGGTCCAACAGCCCCAGCATTTT
D: .; J: TRBJ1-6; V: TRBV19; size: .; CDR3: CASSIDRQSSYNSPLHF; DNA: TGTGCCAGTAGTATCGATCGTCAAAGCTCCTATAATTCACCCCTCCACTTT
D: TRBD1; J: TRBJ1-2; V: TRBV3-1; size: .; CDR3: CASSRNRDSNYGYTF; DNA: TGTGCCAGCAGCCGAAATCGGGACAGCAACTATGGCTACACCTTC
D: .; J: TRBJ2-7; V: TRBV20-1; size: many; CDR3: CSARVYDYEQYF; DNA: TGCAGTGCTAGAGTTTACGACTACGAGCAGTACTTC
D: TRBD2; J: TRBJ2-1; V: TRBV4-1; size: many; CDR3: CASSYTSGTSNEQFF; DNA: TGCGCCAGCAGCTATACTAGCGGGACGAGTAATGAGCAGTTCTTC
D: .; J: TRBJ1-2; V: TRBV24-1; size: few; CDR3: CATSDRNHYYGYTF; DNA: TGTGCCACCAGTGATCGGAACCACTACTATGGCTACACCTTC
D: .; J: TRBJ2-1; V: TRBV4-1; size: few; CDR3: CASSRGAGSGDEQFF; DNA: TGCGCCAGCAGCCGGGGGGCCGGGAGTGGGGATGAGCAGTTCTTC
D: .; J: TRBJ1-4; V: TRBV7-7; size: .; CDR3: CASSLGSPGSHEKLFF; DNA: TGTGCCAGCAGCTTAGGATCGCCGGGTTCTCATGAAAAACTGTTTTTT
D: TRBD2; J: TRBJ2-1; V: TRBV20-1; size: .; CDR3: CSARGGLAGGHYNEQFF; DNA: TGCAGTGCTAGAGGGGGACTAGCGGGGGGGCACTACAATGAGCAGTTCTTC